This TCR beta chain appears in the sequencing data of a study of blood T cell repertoires in COVID-19. The wider study: Specimens from acute and convalescent COVID-19 originated in the United States, Italy and Spain.

TCRdb keeps only in-frame clones here, not all; method: immunoSEQ multiplex PCR. The table has 150,000 to 200,000 clones, more than 75% seen once; the top ten hold around 1.9%. The germline V gene has CDR1 SGDLS and CDR2 YYNGEE. Trimming took off 0 bases at V and 2 bases at J, with 10 bases between the two ends. This CDR3 comprises 15 residues. This clonotype was sampled from a man aged 45 to 65 who had recovered from COVID-19. The sample taken for sequencing was peripheral blood. This sequence joins TRBV9 and TRBJ2-3; D gene uncertain. CDR3 loop: CASSVVAATTDTQYF. The CDR3 DNA is TGTGCCAGCAGCGTAGTGGCGGCGACCACAGATACGCAGTATTTT.